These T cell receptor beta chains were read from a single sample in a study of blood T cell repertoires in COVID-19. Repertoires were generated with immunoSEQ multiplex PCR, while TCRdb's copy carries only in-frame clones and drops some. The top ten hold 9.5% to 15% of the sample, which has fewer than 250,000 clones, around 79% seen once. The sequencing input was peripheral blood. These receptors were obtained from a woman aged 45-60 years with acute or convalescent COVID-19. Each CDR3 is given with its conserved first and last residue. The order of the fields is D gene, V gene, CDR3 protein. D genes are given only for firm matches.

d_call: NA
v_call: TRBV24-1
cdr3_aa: CATSGAVRTMAQETQYF

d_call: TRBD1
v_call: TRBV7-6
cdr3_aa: CASSPLAGGGNTEAFF

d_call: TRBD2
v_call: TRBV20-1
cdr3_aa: CSASWREGSYEQYF

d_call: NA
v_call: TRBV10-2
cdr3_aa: CASSEAHYTEAFF

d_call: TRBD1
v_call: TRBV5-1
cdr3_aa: CASSMTGVANTEAFF

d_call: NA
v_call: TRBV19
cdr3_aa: CASSILDRGSNQPQHF

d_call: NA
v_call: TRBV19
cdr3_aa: CASNKAKAGLRNTEAFF

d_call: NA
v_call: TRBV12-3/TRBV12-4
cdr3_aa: CASGMNTEAFF

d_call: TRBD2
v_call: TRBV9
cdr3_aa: CASSEIGGFTDTQYF

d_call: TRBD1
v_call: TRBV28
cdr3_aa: CASTPNGQGNQPQHF

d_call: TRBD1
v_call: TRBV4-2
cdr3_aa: CASSGRTGGTYEQYF

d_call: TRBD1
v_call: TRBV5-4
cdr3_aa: CASSLEGQGREQYF

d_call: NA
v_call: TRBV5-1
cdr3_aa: CASSQDSNYGYTF

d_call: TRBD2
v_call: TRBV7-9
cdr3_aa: CASSSASGWGTDTQYF

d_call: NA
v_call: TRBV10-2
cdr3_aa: CASSPDSYEQYF

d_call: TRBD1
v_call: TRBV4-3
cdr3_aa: CASSDSTGKYGYTF

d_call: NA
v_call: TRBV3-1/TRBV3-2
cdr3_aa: CASSYTRTSAAYGYTF

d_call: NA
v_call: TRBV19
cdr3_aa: CASSGGTERNSGANVLTF

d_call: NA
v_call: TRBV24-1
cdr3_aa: CATSDVQGGDKNIQYF

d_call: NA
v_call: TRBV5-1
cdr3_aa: CASSLALDNYGYTF

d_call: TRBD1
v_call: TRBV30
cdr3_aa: CAWSVLGQAGYTF

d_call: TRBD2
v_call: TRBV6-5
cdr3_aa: CASSYSTSGGNEQYF

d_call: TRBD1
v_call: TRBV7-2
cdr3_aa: CASSLEDSKQGGTEAFF

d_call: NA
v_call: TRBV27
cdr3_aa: CASSLSRAFVDTQYF

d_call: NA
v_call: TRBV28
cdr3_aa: CASRYSLGANVLTF

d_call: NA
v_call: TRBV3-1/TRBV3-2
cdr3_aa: CASSQGHISYEQYF

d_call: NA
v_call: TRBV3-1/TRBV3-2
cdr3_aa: CASSYKTSGSGTQYF

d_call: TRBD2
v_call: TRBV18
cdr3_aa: CASSPLAGGPNTGELFF

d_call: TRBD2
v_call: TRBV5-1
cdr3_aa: CASSLAGGYSEQFF

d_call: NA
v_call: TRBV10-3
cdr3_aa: CAISEQVREQYF

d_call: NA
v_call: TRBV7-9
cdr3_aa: CASSSERALNTGELFF

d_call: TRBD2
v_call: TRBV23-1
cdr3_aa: CASSPRTSGTPTTSEYEQYF

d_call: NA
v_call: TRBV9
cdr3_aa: CASSVGTLRQETQYF

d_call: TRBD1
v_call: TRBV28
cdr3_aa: CASSRILQGLGGYTF

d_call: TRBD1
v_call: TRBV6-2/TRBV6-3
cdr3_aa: CASSYRYRGKYQPQHF

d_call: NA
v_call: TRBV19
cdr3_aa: CASSIGGATDGYTF

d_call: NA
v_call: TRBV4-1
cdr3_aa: CASSQSNTEAFF

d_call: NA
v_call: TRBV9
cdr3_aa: CASSVIGQRTNTGELFF